This T cell receptor (beta chain) was captured in a study of blood T cell repertoires in COVID-19. Across the whole study: Both acute and convalescent COVID-19 samples were obtained from the United States, Italy and Spain.

Trimming removed 3 bases from V and 2 bases from J; junction bases left unmatched: 4. Germline CDR1 and CDR2: KGHSH and LQKENI. This CDR3 is 15 amino acids long. While infection was still active, Seattle patients were enrolled and then followed longitudinally. Sequencing used immunoSEQ multiplex PCR; TCRdb keeps in-frame clones, though not all of them. The sample holds roughly 410,000 clones, approximately 89% seen once. Sequenced sample: peripheral blood. The sequence derives from a middle-aged woman with COVID-19, enrolled during active disease. The chain combines TRBV18 with TRBJ1-3, with 7 bases lining up with TRBD1. As DNA, the CDR3 is TGTGCCAGCTCACCCGAGACAGGGACTGGAAACACCATATATTTT. Translated, it gives CASSPETGTGNTIYF.